This T cell receptor beta chain emerged from a study of blood T cell repertoires in COVID-19. About the research overall: Sites in the United States, Italy and Spain provided acute and convalescent COVID-19 samples.

Assay: immunoSEQ multiplex PCR; the TCRdb copy retains only in-frame clones and omits some. The sample lists about 110,000 clones, approximately 70% occurring once. Regarding this clone: Other DNA variants within this sample encode the same CDR3.

The germline gives CDR1 MNHEY, CDR2 SVGAGI. The germline V and J ends were trimmed by 0 bases and 7 bases, with 17 bases remaining between them. The CDR3 runs to 16 residues. Sample: peripheral blood. The rearrangement uses TRBV6-5 and TRBJ2-3; tentatively, D is TRBD1 (6 bases). The sequence was collected from a woman between 40 and 55 years old with acute or convalescent COVID-19. Here the CDR3 DNA reads TGTGCCAGCAGTTACTCGCAGGGGCGCCTCCAGAATACGCAGTATTTT. It encodes CASSYSQGRLQNTQYF.